These 28 T cell receptor beta chains came from one sample sequenced in a study of tumour-infiltrating T cells in Burkitt lymphoma. The protocol was immunoSEQ multiplex PCR, while the TCRdb copy is restricted to in-frame clones and leaves out a portion. The sample includes about 46,000 clones, around 29% seen only once; the top ten take around 2.9%. What was sequenced was tumor tissue. Every receptor here comes from a human donor with Burkitt lymphoma.

This chain connects TRBV28 to TRBJ1-2, with D perhaps TRBD1 (5 bases). V dropped 6 bases and J dropped 7 bases, with 18 bases sitting between them. Germline CDR1 is MDHEN and CDR2 is SYDVKM. This CDR3 contains 14 residues. CDR3: CASSPHGVRGGYTF. The CDR3, as DNA: TGTGCCAGCAGCCCACATGGGGTGAGGGGTGGCTACACCTTC.

The rearrangement links TRBV7-2 to TRBJ2-6; 7 bases line up with TRBD1. The germline CDR1 and CDR2 sequences are SGHTA and FQGNSA. The CDR3 is 17 amino acids. The trim removed 5 bases at V and 0 bases at J, leaving 7 bases unmatched. The CDR3 here is CASSQRGGPSGANVLTF. The CDR3 bases are TGTGCCAGCAGCCAGCGAGGGGGCCCCTCTGGGGCCAACGTCCTGACTTTC.

This clone occurred a few times. The chain couples TRBV5-1 to TRBJ2-6, with TRBD2 matching over 12 bases. The CDR3 is 18 amino acids. Germline-derived CDR1 and CDR2 are SGHRS and YFSETQ. V lost 0 bases, J lost 1 base, and 2 bases stayed unmatched. As DNA, the CDR3 is TGCGCCAGCAGCTTGGGACTAGCGGGGGTGTCTGGGGCCAACGTCCTGACTTTC. This codes for CASSLGLAGVSGANVLTF.

This clone was detected a few times. The chain links TRBV19 to TRBJ1-2; D gene uncertain. The CDR3 contains 13 residues. Trimming took off 0 bases at V and 2 bases at J, with 4 bases between the two ends. Germline assignment: CDR1 LNHDA and CDR2 SQIVND (reference sequence). The CDR3 region has the DNA TGTGCCAGTAGTATAGACTCCAACTATGGCTACACCTTC. Amino acids: CASSIDSNYGYTF. Full variable domain (remainder filled in from reference TRBV19 and TRBJ1-2): DGGITQSPKYLFRKEGQNVTLSCEQNLNHDAMYWYRQDPGQGLRLIYYSQIVNDFQKGDIAEGYSVSREKKESFPLTVTSAQKNPTAFYLCASSIDSNYGYTFGSGTRLTVV.

This clone was seen more than once but under ten times. In DNA form, the CDR3 reads TGCGCCAGCAGAAGCCGGGGGACGAGGTCCTACAATGAGCAGTTCTTC. Protein product: CASRSRGTRSYNEQFF. V usage is TRBV5-1 and J usage is TRBJ2-1; D perhaps matches TRBD2 (6 bases). Germline V CDR1 and CDR2: SGHRS, YFSETQ. This CDR3 spans 16 amino acids. V dropped 5 bases and J dropped 1 base, with 16 bases sitting between them.

The chain carries TRBV7-9 and TRBJ1-3; D possibly corresponds to TRBD1 (5 bases). The CDR3 has 16 amino acids. Trimming removed 5 bases from V and 4 bases from J, with 18 bases in between. Germline CDR1 and CDR2: SEHNR and FQNEAQ (reference sequence). The CDR3 region is CASSNSRRGVGNTIYF. Written as DNA, the CDR3 is TGTGCCAGCAGCAATAGCCGGCGGGGGGTAGGAAACACCATATATTTT. The full variable domain, its missing parts supplied by reference TRBV7-9 and TRBJ1-3, is DTGVSQNPRHKITKRGQNVTFRCDPISEHNRLYWYRQTLGQGPEFLTYFQNEAQLEKSRLLSDRFSAERPKGSFSTLEIQRTEQGDSAMYLCASSNSRRGVGNTIYFGEGSWLTVV.

The J gene is TRBJ1-2, the V gene TRBV2, with D hard to call. Germline-derived CDR1 and CDR2 are SNHLY and FYNNEI. Deletions cut 1 base from V and 2 bases from J, with 8 bases between. The CDR3 extends over 14 amino acids. CDR3 in amino acids: CASSEEGGNYGYTF. The CDR3 bases are TGTGCCAGCAGTGAAGAGGGCGGGAACTATGGCTACACCTTC. The full variable domain, rest sourced from reference TRBV2 and TRBJ1-2, is EPEVTQTPSHQVTQMGQEVILRCVPISNHLYFYWYRQILGQKVEFLVSFYNNEISEKSEIFDDQFSVERPDGSNFTLKIRSTKLEDSAMYFCASSEEGGNYGYTFGSGTRLTVV.

This chain connects TRBV9 to TRBJ2-1, with 10 nucleotides matching TRBD2. The CDR3 is 14 amino acids. In germline, CDR1 is SGDLS, CDR2 YYNGEE. V lost 1 base to trimming and J lost 6 bases; unmatched junction nucleotides: 1. The CDR3 DNA sequence: TGTGCCAGCAGCGTAAGCGGGGGGGGCAATGAGCAGTTCTTC. The encoded protein is CASSVSGGGNEQFF.

This chain joins TRBV4-2 and TRBJ1-3, with D possibly TRBD1 on 6 matching bases. The CDR3 extends over 15 amino acids. Germline assignment: CDR1 LGHNA and CDR2 YNFKEQ. Trimming shortened V by 4 bases and J by 9 bases, and 19 bases separated the two germline ends. The CDR3 spells CASSPEGRGDGTIYF. The DNA of the CDR3 is TGTGCCAGCAGCCCCGAGGGCAGGGGAGATGGCACCATATATTTT.

This sequence joins TRBV6-1 and TRBJ1-2; 7 bases match TRBD1. The CDR3 consists of 13 residues. Germline CDR1 is MNHNS and CDR2 is SASEGT. The V gene end was trimmed by 7 bases and the J gene end by 5 bases; junction bases not matched to a gene: 7. As DNA, the CDR3 is TGTGCCAGCACCCAACAGGGGCCTTATGGCTACACCTTC. Translating gives CASTQQGPYGYTF.

In its sample, this clone was seen a few times. Mismatch with germline at one junction end may stem from a read error. The CDR3 spells CASSPLSFAVTGVF. The DNA of the CDR3 is TGTGCCAGCTCACCACTCTCCTTCGCGGTGACAGGTGTTTTT. This rearrangement joins TRBV18 to TRBJ1-2; D perhaps matches TRBD1 (6 bases). The CDR3 sequence is 14 residues long. Germline V gives CDR1 KGHSH, CDR2 LQKENI.

V gene TRBV28 combines with J gene TRBJ1-1, with D hard to call. The V gene's germline CDR1 is MDHEN and CDR2 SYDVKM. The CDR3 is made up of 15 amino acids. Trimming removed 5 bases at V and 0 bases at J, with 13 bases between. CDR3 DNA sequence: TGTGCCAGCAGTCCGTCGGCTCAAATGAACACTGAAGCTTTCTTT. The encoded protein is CASSPSAQMNTEAFF.

This clone was observed a handful of times. The chain is built from TRBV19 and TRBJ2-1, with TRBD1 as a possible D gene (7 bases). Germline assignment: CDR1 LNHDA and CDR2 SQIVND (reference sequence). The V and J ends lost 7 bases and 7 bases respectively, with 11 bases between them. This CDR3 is built from 12 residues. The CDR3 region is CASTAGGNEQFF. The CDR3 nucleotides read TGTGCCAGTACGGCAGGGGGGAATGAGCAGTTCTTC.

This clone has a handful of counts. The chain is built from TRBV19 and TRBJ1-2; 8 nucleotides align to TRBD1. Unmatched junction bases numbered 11, after V lost 7 bases and J lost 4 bases. The CDR3 loop spans 15 amino acids. Germline lookup yields CDR1 LNHDA and CDR2 SQIVND (reference sequence). CDR3 residues: CASTPGTGGGYGYTF. CDR3 DNA sequence: TGTGCCAGTACCCCCGGGACAGGCGGCGGCTATGGCTACACCTTC.

This chain uses TRBV6-5 with TRBJ2-1; D is tentatively TRBD1 or TRBD2 (6 bases each). The CDR3 runs 12 residues. Per the germline V gene, CDR1 is MNHEY and CDR2 is SVGAGI. V lost 2 bases to trimming and J lost 9 bases, with 8 bases between them. The CDR3 protein is CASSYGGREQFF. The CDR3 DNA is TGTGCCAGCAGTTACGGGGGGCGTGAGCAGTTCTTC.

This chain links TRBV11-2 with TRBJ1-2; D remains unclear. V gave up 5 bases and J gave up 4 bases, with 14 bases separating them. The germline gives CDR1 SGHAT, CDR2 FQNNGV. There are 14 residues in the CDR3. The CDR3 DNA reads as TGTGCCAGCAGCCCACGGCAGCTCCTCTATGGCTACACCTTC. This sequence encodes CASSPRQLLYGYTF.

V is TRBV5-1 and J is TRBJ2-5; 9 positions match TRBD1. Germline trimming cut 0 bases from V and 2 bases from J; bases unmatched to any gene: 2. The length of the CDR3 is 15 residues. The V gene's germline CDR1 is SGHRS and CDR2 YFSETQ. As DNA, the CDR3 is TGCGCCAGCAGCTTGGTGACAGGGGGACAAGAGACCCAGTACTTC. Protein sequence: CASSLVTGGQETQYF.

The count of this clone is one. This sequence joins TRBV5-1 and TRBJ2-7; possibly TRBD2 for D (5 bases). The ends were cut back, 3 bases at V and 2 bases at J, with 9 bases in the middle. The CDR3 length is 13 residues. CDR1 and CDR2 from the germline V gene are SGHRS and YFSETQ. The CDR3 is CASSSGMAYEQYF. CDR3 coding DNA: TGCGCCAGCAGCTCCGGGATGGCCTACGAGCAGTACTTC.

This clone was detected only a few times. The rearrangement uses TRBV28 and TRBJ2-2; D remains ambiguous. V gave up 4 bases and J gave up 1 base, with 4 bases separating them. Germline lookup yields CDR1 MDHEN and CDR2 SYDVKM. The CDR3 spans 13 residues. DNA of the CDR3: TGTGCCAGCAGTTGGGGGAACACCGGGGAGCTGTTTTTT. It encodes CASSWGNTGELFF. Looking up the rest from reference TRBV28 and TRBJ2-2 gives the full variable domain: DVKVTQSSRYLVKRTGEKVFLECVQDMDHENMFWYRQDPGLGLRLIYFSYDVKMKEKGDIPEGYSVSREKKERFSLILESASTNQTSMYLCASSWGNTGELFFGEGSRLTVL.

This clone was counted between two and nine times. This chain uses TRBV4-2 with TRBJ2-2; D unclear. Germline V lookup: CDR1 LGHNA, CDR2 YNFKEQ. This CDR3 has 16 amino acids. The ends were cut back, 4 bases at V and 5 bases at J, with 17 bases in the middle. This CDR3 reads CASSPRSGRVTGELFF. The CDR3, as DNA: TGTGCCAGCAGCCCGAGGTCGGGTAGAGTTACCGGGGAGCTGTTTTTT.

J is TRBJ1-2 and V is TRBV7-2; D not certain. V dropped 2 bases and J dropped 0 bases, with 7 bases sitting between them. The germline V gene has CDR1 SGHTA and CDR2 FQGNSA. This CDR3 contains 14 residues. The CDR3 nucleotides are TGTGCCAGCAGCTTAATAGGCCCTAACTATGGCTACACCTTC. Its protein product is CASSLIGPNYGYTF.

The chain recombines TRBV7-9 with TRBJ1-3; D uncertain. The CDR3 extends over 12 amino acids. V lost 6 bases and J 8 bases, leaving 11 bases between the germline ends. Per germline, CDR1 SEHNR and CDR2 FQNEAQ (reference sequence). As DNA, the CDR3 is TGTGCCAGCAGGTCTACAGCGGACACCATATATTTT. Translated: CASRSTADTIYF.

This clone has only a few counts. V is TRBV19 and J is TRBJ1-1; D unresolved. Trimming shortened V by 4 bases and J by 5 bases, and 11 bases separated the two germline ends. The CDR3 is 13 amino acids. CDR1 and CDR2 (germline): LNHDA, SQIVND (reference sequence). The chain's CDR3 is CASSSQTWTEAFF. In DNA form, the CDR3 reads TGTGCCAGTAGTAGTCAGACGTGGACTGAAGCTTTCTTT.

This clone has only a few counts. V is TRBV5-1 and J is TRBJ2-3; the match to TRBD2 covers 15 bases. Germline V gene data show CDR1 as SGHRS and CDR2 as YFSETQ. J gave up 3 bases and V 4 bases, and 6 bases lay outside the gene matches. The CDR3 extends over 17 amino acids. CDR3 loop: CASSTGTSGGMTDTQYF. The CDR3 region has the DNA TGCGCCAGCAGCACCGGGACTAGCGGGGGGATGACAGATACGCAGTATTTT.

This clone appeared a few times. The chain recombines TRBV10-3 with TRBJ2-7; D is undetermined. The CDR3 totals 16 residues. V lost 0 bases and J 2 bases, leaving 14 bases between the germline ends. CDR1 and CDR2 (germline): ENHRY, SYGVKD. CDR3 region: CAISESTGRRPYEQYF. Here the CDR3 DNA reads TGTGCCATCAGTGAGTCGACCGGGCGGCGTCCCTACGAGCAGTACTTC.

Only a few counts were recorded for this clone. The chain joins TRBV5-4 to TRBJ1-2; 7 bases line up with TRBD1. Germline V gene sequence: CDR1 SGHNT, CDR2 YYREEE (reference sequence). J was trimmed by 4 bases and V by 1 base; bases with no gene match: 1. The CDR3 runs to 13 residues. The CDR3 protein is CASSLPGGYGYTF. CDR3 in DNA: TGTGCCAGCAGCTTGCCAGGGGGCTATGGCTACACCTTC.

DNA for the CDR3: TGCGCCAGCAGCTTGGGGACAGGGGGTACCTACGAGCAGTACTTC. It specifies CASSLGTGGTYEQYF. The V and J genes are TRBV5-1 and TRBJ2-7, with 10 bases identical to TRBD1. The CDR3 totals 15 residues. The V gene's germline CDR1 is SGHRS and CDR2 YFSETQ. V lost 0 bases and J lost 2; bases outside the gene matches: 2.

This clone was detected only a few times. The chain is built from TRBV6-1 and TRBJ1-5; 8 bases align to TRBD1. Germline V CDR1 and CDR2: MNHNS, SASEGT. The V and J ends lost 8 bases and 5 bases, in that order; junction bases with no gene match: 5. This CDR3 comprises 13 residues. DNA of the CDR3: TGTGCCAGCGCACAGGGGGAGGATCAGCCCCAGCATTTT. The encoded protein is CASAQGEDQPQHF.